The source of this T cell receptor (beta chain) is a study of blood T cell repertoires in COVID-19. Study information: The United States, Italy and Spain provided the acute and convalescent COVID-19 samples.

Deletions cut 1 base from V and 1 base from J, with 14 bases between. CDR1 SGHTA and CDR2 FQGTGA come from the germline V gene. This CDR3 has 18 amino acids. Participants were placed into cohorts based on the clinical history they reported. Cohort 3 donors were reported recovered after two negative PCRs, clearance, or symptom resolution. Authors' data handling: Nucleated cell number was recorded as an estimate derived from reference gene primer amplification. Some clones are missing from TCRdb's copy, which holds only in-frame ones; the method was immunoSEQ multiplex PCR. The V and J calls and clone size are taken from that table; D and trimming were inferred from the DNA. The table records about 180,000 clones, more than 70% of them present only once.

The sequenced sample consisted of PBMCs or T cells enriched from blood (not recorded which). This receptor was identified in a man aged 55 to 70 who had recovered from COVID-19. The rearrangement links TRBV7-3 to TRBJ2-6; a possible D gene is TRBD1 (6 bases). The CDR3 protein is CASSLKRGWTSGANVLTF. DNA of the CDR3: TGTGCCAGCAGCTTAAAAAGGGGGTGGACATCTGGGGCCAACGTCCTGACTTTC.